One T cell receptor beta chain is described in this entry. Source study methods: Amplification with reference gene primers provided the estimates of nucleated cell counts. The repertoire was sequenced with immunoSEQ multiplex PCR; TCRdb's copy has only in-frame clones and lacks some. For V, J and clone size, that table is used; D and trimming come from the DNA. Of 150,000 to 190,000 clones in the sample, roughly 88% were seen once. This sample is part of a study of blood T cell repertoires in COVID-19. Study at large: Acute and convalescent COVID-19 specimens originated in the United States, Italy and Spain. Sample material is recorded as cDNA or gDNA derived from T cells, B-cell-depleted T cells, or PBMCs.

CDR1 is MNHEY and CDR2 is SVGAGI in the germline V gene. After removal of 6 bases from V and 4 bases from J, the junction contained 0 bases not matched to a gene. The CDR3 is 12 amino acids. The TCR was taken from a woman between 45 and 65 years old with acute or convalescent COVID-19. Sequenced: peripheral blood. This sequence joins TRBV6-5 and TRBJ1-1; 9 bases map to TRBD1. CDR3 loop: CASRTGGTEAFF. The DNA of the CDR3 is TGTGCCAGCAGGACAGGGGGCACTGAAGCTTTCTTT.